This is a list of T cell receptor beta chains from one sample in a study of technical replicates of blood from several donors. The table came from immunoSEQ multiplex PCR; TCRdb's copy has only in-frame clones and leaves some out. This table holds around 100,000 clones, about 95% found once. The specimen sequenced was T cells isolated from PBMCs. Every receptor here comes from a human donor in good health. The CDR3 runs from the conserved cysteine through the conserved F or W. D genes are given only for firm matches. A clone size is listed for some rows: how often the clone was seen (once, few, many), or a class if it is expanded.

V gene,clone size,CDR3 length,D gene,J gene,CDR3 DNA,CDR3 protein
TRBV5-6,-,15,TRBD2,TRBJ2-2,TGTGCCAGCAGCCCCCCTAGCGGCGACACCGGGGAGCTGTTTTTT,CASSPPSGDTGELFF
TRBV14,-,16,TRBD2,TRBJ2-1,TGTGCCAGCAGCCGAGCACTAGCGGGAAGCTACAATGAGCAGTTCTTC,CASSRALAGSYNEQFF
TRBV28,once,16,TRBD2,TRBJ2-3,TGTGCCAGCAGTTTATCACCGGGACTAGCGACAGATACGCAGTATTTT,CASSLSPGLATDTQYF
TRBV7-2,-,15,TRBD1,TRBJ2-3,TGTGCCAGCAGCCCCGACAGGGCTAGCACAGATACGCAGTATTTT,CASSPDRASTDTQYF
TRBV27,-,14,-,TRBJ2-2,TGTGCCAGAAAAACCTTGAGCGAACACCGGGGAGCTGTTTTT,CARKTLSEHRGAVF
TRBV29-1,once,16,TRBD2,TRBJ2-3,TGCAGCGCCGGGGGGCTAGCGGGAGGGAGGGCAGATACGCAGTATTTT,CSAGGLAGGRADTQYF
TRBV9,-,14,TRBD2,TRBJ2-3,TGTGCCAGCAGCGTATGGAGCGGGGCAGATACGCAGTATTTT,CASSVWSGADTQYF
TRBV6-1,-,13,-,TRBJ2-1,TGTGCCAGCCTGCAGGATACTTACAATGAGCAGTTCTTC,CASLQDTYNEQFF
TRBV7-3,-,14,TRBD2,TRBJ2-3,TGTGCCAGCAGCCCCGGACTAGTAACAGATACGCAGTATTTT,CASSPGLVTDTQYF
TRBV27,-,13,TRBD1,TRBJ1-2,TGTGCCAGCACCGGAGGGGGCCACTATGGCTACACCTTC,CASTGGGHYGYTF
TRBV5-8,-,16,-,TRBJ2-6,TGTGCCAGCAGCCCTAACTTCCCCTCTGGGGCCAACGTCCTGACTTTC,CASSPNFPSGANVLTF
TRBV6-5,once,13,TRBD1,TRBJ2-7,TGTGCCACCCAACCGACAGGGACAGGAGAGCAGTACTTC,CATQPTGTGEQYF
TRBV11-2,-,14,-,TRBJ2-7,TGTGCCAGCAGCTTAGGTGCCGGGGCCTACGAGCAGTACTTC,CASSLGAGAYEQYF
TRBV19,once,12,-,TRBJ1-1,TGTGCCAGTAGTATTTCGAGGCATGAAGCTTTCTTT,CASSISRHEAFF
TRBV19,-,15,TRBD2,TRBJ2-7,TGTGCCAGTAGTATCGAGGGAGGGCCTATCTCCGAGCAGTACTTC,CASSIEGGPISEQYF
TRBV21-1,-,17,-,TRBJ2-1,TGTGCCAGCAGCTCAGCCACTAGCGGGAGGGCCTACAATGAGCAGTTCTTC,CASSSATSGRAYNEQFF
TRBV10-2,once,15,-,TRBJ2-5,TGCGCCAGCAGTGAGTCCCTCGAGCGGCAAGAGACCCAGTACTTC,CASSESLERQETQYF
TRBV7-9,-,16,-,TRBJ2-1,TGTGCCAGCAGCTTAGTCGTTGAGACAGTCCACAATGAGCAGTTCTTC,CASSLVVETVHNEQFF
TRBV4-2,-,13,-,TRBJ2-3,TGTGCCAGCAGCCAAGATAGAACAGATACGCAGTATTTT,CASSQDRTDTQYF
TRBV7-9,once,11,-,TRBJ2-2,TGTGCCACCGAGAGCCCCGGGGAGCTGTTTTTT,CATESPGELFF
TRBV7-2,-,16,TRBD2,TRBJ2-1,TGTGCCAGCAGCTTGAGTGGCGGGAGGTGGAATAATGAGCAGTTCTTC,CASSLSGGRWNNEQFF
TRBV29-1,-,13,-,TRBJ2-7,TGCAGCGTTGAAACCGGGTTGTCCTACGAGCAGTACTTC,CSVETGLSYEQYF
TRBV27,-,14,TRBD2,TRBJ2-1,TGTGCCAGCAGTTTCTTTAGCGGGATTAATGAGCAGTTCTTC,CASSFFSGINEQFF
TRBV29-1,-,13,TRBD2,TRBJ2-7,TGCAGCGTTTTTAGCGGGAGGGCCTACGAGCAGTACTTC,CSVFSGRAYEQYF
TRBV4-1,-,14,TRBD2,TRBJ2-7,TGCGCCAGCAGCCAAAGTAGCGGGCGCTACGAGCAGTACTTC,CASSQSSGRYEQYF
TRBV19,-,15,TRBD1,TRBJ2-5,TGTGCCAGTAGTCCCCGGACAGGGGGCGGGGAGACCCAGTACTTC,CASSPRTGGGETQYF
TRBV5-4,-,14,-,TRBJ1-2,TGTGCCAGCACCAGTCAGGGTAGAGATTATGGCTACACCTTC,CASTSQGRDYGYTF